This section outlines one TCR beta chain sequence together with its context. Its target is not known. The data are from a study of beta chain features in type 1 diabetes. Study-wide findings and caveats: For type 1 diabetes patients, VDJ junctions showed fewer insertions and more deletions. All four CD4+ subsets of Type 1 diabetes patients contained TCRB CDR3s that were moderately but significantly shorter.

Isolated RNA was reverse transcribed in full, so expressed TCRB transcripts were sequenced. The method was immunoSEQ multiplex PCR; TCRdb's version includes in-frame clones alone and lacks a portion of them. The sample consists of nearly 350,000 clones, around 8.5% of them appearing once. The sequenced sample consisted of central memory CD4+ T cells from blood. This TCR came from a man aged 25-45 years with type 1 diabetes.

CDR3 in amino acids: CASDTPSPGTGAYEQYF. DNA of the CDR3: TGCGCCAGCGATACACCCTCCCCAGGGACAGGGGCTTACGAGCAGTACTTC. V usage is TRBV23-1 and J usage is TRBJ2-7; 10 bases align to TRBD1. TRBV23-1 is treated as an ORF (open reading frame) with a function not yet certain. The V segment lost 8 bases and the J segment 4 bases; nucleotides outside the gene matches: 17. This CDR3 has 17 residues.